These 11 T cell receptor beta chains originate from one sample sequenced in a study of beta chain features in type 1 diabetes. Findings and limits, study-wide: Across all four CD4+ subsets, people with type 1 diabetes showed modestly shorter TCRB CDR3s.

Expressed TCRB transcripts were sequenced because the isolated RNA had all been reverse transcribed beforehand. Libraries were prepared by immunoSEQ multiplex PCR; TCRdb keeps only in-frame clonotypes and omits some of them. The sample lists a few hundred thousand clones, approximately 16% occurring once. The antigens for these receptors are not known. Sample: naive CD4+ T cells from blood. The receptor source for this set is a man aged 25 to 40 with type 1 diabetes.

The chain links TRBV19 to TRBJ2-1; possible D gene TRBD2, 5 bases. This CDR3 has 13 amino acids. CDR1 is LNHDA, CDR2 SQIVND, per germline (reference sequence). V gave up 8 bases and J gave up 8 bases, with 16 bases separating them. The CDR3 DNA reads TGTGCCAGTTCGGACCAGCTCGGGGATGAGCAGTTCTTC. This gives the protein CASSDQLGDEQFF.

The chain uses TRBV20-1 and TRBJ1-1, with D unresolved. Trimming shortened V by 7 bases and J by 1 base, and 7 bases separated the two germline ends. CDR1 and CDR2 (germline): DFQATT, SNEGSKA (reference sequence). This CDR3 comprises 11 residues. CDR3 in amino acids: CSGTENTEAFF. The CDR3 DNA reads TGCAGTGGCACAGAGAACACTGAAGCTTTCTTT.

CDR3 sequence reads: CASSLGSGSAYNEQFF. The CDR3 DNA is TGTGCCAGCAGCTTGGGTAGCGGAAGCGCCTACAATGAGCAGTTCTTC. The chain has TRBV5-4 and TRBJ2-1, with a possible D match to TRBD2 (6 bases). The V end was cut by 0 bases, the J end by 2 bases, with 12 bases between. The CDR3 is 16 amino acids. The germline gives CDR1 SGHNT, CDR2 YYREEE (reference sequence).

This clone was detected a few times. The J gene is TRBJ2-7, the V gene TRBV29-1; D may be TRBD2 (5 bases). Trimming stripped 8 bases from V and 6 bases from J, with 11 bases between. Germline loops: CDR1 SQVTM, CDR2 ANQGSEA. The CDR3 has 10 amino acids. This CDR3 reads CSFHRGEQYF. CDR3 coding DNA: TGCAGCTTTCACCGGGGCGAGCAGTACTTC.

V is TRBV4-1 and J is TRBJ1-4; D is uncertain. This CDR3 has 15 amino acids. In germline, CDR1 is MGHRA, CDR2 YSYEKL. Trimming took off 1 base at V and 7 bases at J, with 13 bases between the two ends. CDR3 in DNA: TGCGCCAGCAGCCAAGTCGGCGGGGTTGGTGAAAAACTGTTTTTT. This gives the protein CASSQVGGVGEKLFF.

J is TRBJ2-3 and V is TRBV18; 8 bases map to TRBD1. This CDR3 contains 15 residues. Germline CDR1 and CDR2: KGHSH and LQKENI. V lost 4 bases, J lost 2 bases, and 5 bases stayed unmatched. DNA for the CDR3: TGTGCCAGCTCACGGGACAGGCGGCACACAGATACGCAGTATTTT. Its translation is CASSRDRRHTDTQYF.

V usage is TRBV29-1 and J usage is TRBJ1-4; 9 bases agree with TRBD1. Germline loops: CDR1 SQVTM, CDR2 ANQGSEA. After removal of 0 bases from V and 4 bases from J, the junction contained 6 bases not matched to a gene. This CDR3 region has 16 residues. The chain's CDR3 is CSVEDQGDRVNEKLFF. The CDR3 bases are TGCAGCGTTGAAGACCAAGGGGACAGGGTTAATGAAAAACTGTTTTTT.

This clone was recorded a few times. The chain uses TRBV30 and TRBJ2-6; TRBD1 is a possible D gene (5 bases). The V gene lost 7 bases and the J gene lost 0 bases, with 10 bases spanning the gap. Germline V gene sequence: CDR1 GTSNPN, CDR2 SVGIG (reference sequence). The CDR3 sequence is 14 residues long. The CDR3 region is CALHTGSGANVLTF. For the CDR3, the DNA is TGTGCCTTGCATACAGGCTCTGGGGCCAACGTCCTGACTTTC.

The V call is TRBV5-1, the J call TRBJ1-5; D is ambiguous. The germline CDR1 and CDR2 sequences are SGHRS and YFSETQ. Trimming removed 2 bases from V and 4 bases from J, with 7 bases in between. This CDR3 has 13 amino acids. CDR3 bases: TGCGCCAGCAGCTTAACGGGAAATCAGCCCCAGCATTTT. This gives the protein CASSLTGNQPQHF.

This clone came up a few times. The chain carries TRBV30 and TRBJ2-6, with D maybe TRBD2 (5 bases). Germline V gene lookup returns CDR1 GTSNPN and CDR2 SVGIG (reference sequence). The CDR3 has 18 residues. V was cut by 0 bases and J by 2 bases, with 17 bases left in between. The CDR3 DNA reads TGTGCCTGGAGTGTACTCGCAGGAGTGAGGGCTGGGGCCAACGTCCTGACTTTC. This codes for CAWSVLAGVRAGANVLTF.

V is TRBV29-1 and J is TRBJ2-3; D gene unclear. Trimming stripped 4 bases from V and 4 bases from J, with 12 bases between. CDR1 and CDR2 (germline): SQVTM, ANQGSEA. The CDR3 runs 13 residues. CDR3: CSVGQLLSDTQYF. CDR3 coding DNA: TGCAGCGTTGGCCAGCTCTTATCAGATACGCAGTATTTT.